The rows below give T cell receptor beta chains drawn from one sample of a study of blood T cells in healthy people across ages. TCRdb re-derived calls from the 5' RACE reads in MiXCR, one entry per CDR3 protein. Found here are about 680,000 distinct CDR3 sequences, around 49% of them singletons; the top ten hold 30% to 40%. The material sequenced was blood. These receptors all come from a woman aged 60 to 75 in good health. CDR3s include the opening cysteine and the closing phenylalanine or tryptophan.

V	length	J	CDR3
TRBV4-3	16	TRBJ1-6	CASSQRTEVTTSPLHF
TRBV6-6	13	TRBJ2-7	CASRRPGAYEQYF
TRBV12-3/TRBV12-4	15	TRBJ2-6	CASRASGSGANVLTF
TRBV29-1	14	TRBJ1-1	CSVGKTGSATEAFF
TRBV20-1	13	TRBJ2-3	CSAMGTFSDTQYF
TRBV12-3/TRBV12-4	16	TRBJ1-2	CASSLVGGERNYGYTF
TRBV5-1	18	TRBJ2-7	CASSPGLAGFARGTEQYF
TRBV15	16	TRBJ1-5	CATSRDRDRVSQPQHF
TRBV7-9	15	TRBJ1-1	CASSSKDRENTEAFF
TRBV5-6	16	TRBJ2-5	CASSETKNRGMQTQYF
TRBV7-2	14	TRBJ2-3	CASSASFGTDTQYF
TRBV28	15	TRBJ2-4	CASTNGREAKNIQYF
TRBV28	11	TRBJ2-1	CASRQKYEQFF
TRBV4-3	17	TRBJ2-7	CASSQDLGLAGPYEQYF
TRBV7-9	14	TRBJ1-4	CASSTTGDNEKLFF
TRBV15	16	TRBJ1-1	CATSRDFAGANTEAFF
TRBV11-2	16	TRBJ2-5	CASSLDRDRAENEQYF
TRBV7-9	16	TRBJ1-5	CASSWTTPSRDQPQHF
TRBV29-1	12	TRBJ2-5	CSVGTGQETQYF
TRBV5-1	13	TRBJ2-5	CASSSQYQETQYF
TRBV20-1	13	TRBJ2-7	CSAYRSLTYEQYF
TRBV7-9	14	TRBJ2-1	CASSLRQGGDEQFF
TRBV5-1	15	TRBJ2-7	CASTPGTGVIYEQYF
TRBV5-1	13	-	CASSLVPTDEQYF
TRBV4-1	15	TRBJ2-3	CASRPTSGDTDTQYF
TRBV12-3/TRBV12-4	15	TRBJ2-5	CASSFSSSNEETQYF